This TCR beta chain was identified in a study of T cells in Graves' hyperthyroidism and ophthalmopathy. Ophthalmopathy cases scored 3 or more on the Clinical Activity Score and 4 or more on NOSPECS grade, with duration below 3 months. A patient was excluded if there was uncontrolled infection, other autoimmune disease, pregnancy or lactation. Diagnostic decisions used clinical symptoms, serum thyroxine and TRAb, thyroid ultrasound and orbital computed tomography. Points from the study as a whole: The model predicted ophthalmopathy a median approximately 6 months before onset.

In this sample, this clonotype turned up many times. What it binds is not known. The CDR3 spans 13 residues. CDR1 and CDR2 from the germline V gene are SGHDT and YYEEEE. Trimming took 2 bases from V and 4 from J, leaving 9 bases between them. Amplification yielded TCR beta CDR3 regions, with RNA transcripts as the source. With the HTBI primer set, the TCR CDR3 went through a first round of RT-PCR. TCRdb reprocessed the multiplex PCR reads via MiXCR and lists one record per CDR3 protein. The repertoire holds fewer than 700,000 distinct CDR3 sequences, with over 15% as singletons. V usage is TRBV5-6 and J usage is TRBJ1-1; D call uncertain. Sequencing used blood. The receptor was isolated from a woman in her late teens or twenties with Graves' ophthalmopathy. The CDR3 sequence is CASSFSAPTEAFF. The DNA for the CDR3 is TGTGCCAGCAGCTTTTCGGCACCCACTGAAGCTTTCTTT.